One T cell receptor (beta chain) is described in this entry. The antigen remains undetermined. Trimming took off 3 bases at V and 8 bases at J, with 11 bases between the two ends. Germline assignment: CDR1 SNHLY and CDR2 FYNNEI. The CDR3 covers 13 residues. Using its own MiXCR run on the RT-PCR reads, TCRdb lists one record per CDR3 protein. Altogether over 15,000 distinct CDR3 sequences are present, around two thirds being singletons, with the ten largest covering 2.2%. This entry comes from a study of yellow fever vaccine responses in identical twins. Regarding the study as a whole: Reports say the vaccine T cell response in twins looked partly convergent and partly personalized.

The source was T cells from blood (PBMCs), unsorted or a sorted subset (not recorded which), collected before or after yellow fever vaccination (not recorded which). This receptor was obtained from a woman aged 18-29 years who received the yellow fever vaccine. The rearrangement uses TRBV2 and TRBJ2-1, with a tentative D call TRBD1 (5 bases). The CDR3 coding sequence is TGTGCCAGCAGTGATCCCCAGGGCTATGAGCAGTTCTTC. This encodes CASSDPQGYEQFF.